The sequence of this TCR beta chain was determined in a study of breast tumors, draining lymph nodes, adjacent tissues. The CDR3 has 14 amino acids. The germline gives CDR1 MDHEN, CDR2 SYDVKM. V shed 7 bases and J shed 3 bases, with 15 bases lying between them. This clonotype was seen many times. Axillary draining lymph nodes of breast cancer patients supplied the node samples. TCRdb called the multiplex PCR reads again in MiXCR, with one record for every CDR3 protein. Among about 230,000 distinct CDR3 sequences listed, 32% were seen once. The TCR comes from a female donor with breast cancer. Some clones in this sample may be carry-over from other donors' samples. Source material: axillary lymph node tissue. V gene TRBV28 combines with J gene TRBJ1-2; TRBD1 is a possible D gene (6 bases). CDR3 residues: CASKADRTYYGYTF. The CDR3 DNA is TGTGCCAGCAAGGCCGACAGGACCTACTATGGCTACACCTTC.